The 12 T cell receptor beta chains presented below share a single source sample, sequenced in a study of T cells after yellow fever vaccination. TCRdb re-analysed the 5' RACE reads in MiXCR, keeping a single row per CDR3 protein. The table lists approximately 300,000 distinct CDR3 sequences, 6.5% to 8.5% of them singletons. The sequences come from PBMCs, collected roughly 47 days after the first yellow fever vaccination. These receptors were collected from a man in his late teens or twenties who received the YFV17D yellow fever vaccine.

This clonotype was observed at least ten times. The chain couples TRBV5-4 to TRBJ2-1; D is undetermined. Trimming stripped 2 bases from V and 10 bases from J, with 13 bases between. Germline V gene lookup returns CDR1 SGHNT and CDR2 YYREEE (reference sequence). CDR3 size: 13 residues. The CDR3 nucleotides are TGTGCCAGCAGCTTTTTCTCTCCCGACGAGCAGTTCTTC. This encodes CASSFFSPDEQFF.

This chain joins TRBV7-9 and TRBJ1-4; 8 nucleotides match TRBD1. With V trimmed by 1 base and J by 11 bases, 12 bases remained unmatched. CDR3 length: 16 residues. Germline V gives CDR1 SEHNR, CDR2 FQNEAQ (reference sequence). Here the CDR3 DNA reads TGTGCCAGCAGCTTAGGCCGGACAGGGCAGGGGAAGAAACTGTTTTTT. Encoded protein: CASSLGRTGQGKKLFF.

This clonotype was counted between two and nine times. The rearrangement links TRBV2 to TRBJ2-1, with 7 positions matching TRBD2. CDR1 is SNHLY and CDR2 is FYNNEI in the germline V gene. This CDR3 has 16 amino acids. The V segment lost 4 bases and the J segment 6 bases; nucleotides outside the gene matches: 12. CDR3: CASSVLAALSSNEQFF. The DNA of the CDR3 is TGTGCCAGCAGTGTCCTAGCGGCTTTGAGTTCCAATGAGCAGTTCTTC.

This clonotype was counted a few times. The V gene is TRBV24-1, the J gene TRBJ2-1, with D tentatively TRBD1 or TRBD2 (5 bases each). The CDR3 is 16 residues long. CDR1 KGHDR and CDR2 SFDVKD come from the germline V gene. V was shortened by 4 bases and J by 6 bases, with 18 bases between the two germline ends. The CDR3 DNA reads TGTGCCACCAGTGAACAACTAGGGGTGTCACCCAATGAGCAGTTCTTC. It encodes CATSEQLGVSPNEQFF.

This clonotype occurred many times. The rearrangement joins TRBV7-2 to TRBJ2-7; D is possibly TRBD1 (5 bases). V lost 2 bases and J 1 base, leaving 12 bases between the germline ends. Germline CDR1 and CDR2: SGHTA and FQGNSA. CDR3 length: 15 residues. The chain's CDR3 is CASSLLPTESYEQYF. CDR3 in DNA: TGTGCCAGCAGCTTACTCCCGACAGAGTCCTACGAGCAGTACTTC.

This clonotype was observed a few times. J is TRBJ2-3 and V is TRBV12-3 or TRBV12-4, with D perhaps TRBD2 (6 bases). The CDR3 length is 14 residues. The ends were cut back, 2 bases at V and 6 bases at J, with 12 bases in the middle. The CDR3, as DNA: TGTGCCAGCAGTTTATGGGGGGTCCCGGATACGCAGTATTTT. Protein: CASSLWGVPDTQYF.

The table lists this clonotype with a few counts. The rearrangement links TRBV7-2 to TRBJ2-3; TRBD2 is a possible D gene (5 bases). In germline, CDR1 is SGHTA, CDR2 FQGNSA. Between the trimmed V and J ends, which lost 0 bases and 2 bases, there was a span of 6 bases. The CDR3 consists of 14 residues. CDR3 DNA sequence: TGTGCCAGCAGCTTAGCTAGCGCCACAGATACGCAGTATTTT. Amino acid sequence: CASSLASATDTQYF.

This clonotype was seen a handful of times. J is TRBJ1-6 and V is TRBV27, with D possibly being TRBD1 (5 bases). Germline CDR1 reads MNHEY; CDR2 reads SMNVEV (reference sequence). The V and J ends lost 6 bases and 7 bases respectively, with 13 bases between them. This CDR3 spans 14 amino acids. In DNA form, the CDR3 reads TGTGCCAGCAGCATGGACACATTAAATTCACCCCTCCACTTT. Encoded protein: CASSMDTLNSPLHF.

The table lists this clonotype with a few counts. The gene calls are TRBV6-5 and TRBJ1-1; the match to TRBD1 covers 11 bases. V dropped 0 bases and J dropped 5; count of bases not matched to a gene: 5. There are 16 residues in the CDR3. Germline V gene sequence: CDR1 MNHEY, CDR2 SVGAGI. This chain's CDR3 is CASSYSVGTGGTEAFF. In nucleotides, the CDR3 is TGTGCCAGCAGTTACTCCGTAGGGACAGGGGGGACTGAAGCTTTCTTT.

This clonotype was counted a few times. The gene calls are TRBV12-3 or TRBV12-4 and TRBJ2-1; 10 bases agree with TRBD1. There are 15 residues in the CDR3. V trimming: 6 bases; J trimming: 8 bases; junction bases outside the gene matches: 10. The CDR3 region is CASSPGQGGWYEQFF. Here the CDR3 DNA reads TGTGCCAGCAGCCCCGGACAGGGGGGTTGGTATGAGCAGTTCTTC.

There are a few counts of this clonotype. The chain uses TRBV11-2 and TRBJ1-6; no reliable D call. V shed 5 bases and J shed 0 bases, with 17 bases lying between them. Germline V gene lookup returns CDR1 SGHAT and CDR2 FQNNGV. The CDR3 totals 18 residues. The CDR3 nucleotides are TGTGCCAGCAGCCGCCGGGCGGACCTTTACTCCTATAATTCACCCCTCCACTTT. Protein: CASSRRADLYSYNSPLHF.

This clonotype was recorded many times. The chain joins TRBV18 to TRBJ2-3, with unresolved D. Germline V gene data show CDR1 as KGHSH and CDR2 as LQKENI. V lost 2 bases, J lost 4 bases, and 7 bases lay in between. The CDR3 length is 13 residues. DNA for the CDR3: TGTGCCAGCTCACCATCCAGCCCAGATACGCAGTATTTT. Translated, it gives CASSPSSPDTQYF.